This TCR beta chain was captured by sequencing in a study of blood T cells in healthy people across ages. Healthy Russian Caucasian donors spanned ages roughly 6 to 90 years. Total RNA was extracted at no less than 6 micrograms per sample. Study observations and caveats: The authors considered diversity estimates from one million T cells to be underestimates.

Germline V gene lookup returns CDR1 MNHEY and CDR2 SVGAGI. There are 15 residues in the CDR3. With V trimmed by 10 bases and J by 3 bases, 8 bases remained unmatched. Worth noting for this clonotype: The antigen remains unidentified.

The authors ran a second PCR of about 7 to 11 cycles using a sample-barcoded 5' primer and a J-beta primer mix. Via MiXCR, TCRdb re-called the 5' RACE reads, giving one row per CDR3 protein. The sample carries hundreds of thousands of distinct CDR3 sequences, roughly 50% recorded once. What was sequenced was blood. The rearrangement joins TRBV6-5 to TRBJ2-6; TRBD1 matches at 8 bases. The TCR was taken from a man aged 55 to 70 in good health. CDR3 sequence reads: CAIAPQGGGANVLTF. In nucleotides, the CDR3 is TGTGCCATTGCGCCACAGGGGGGTGGGGCCAACGTCCTGACTTTC.